This T cell receptor (beta chain) was profiled in a study of CD8 T cells in Susac syndrome. The RNA, about 0.5 to 1 ug, was put through reverse transcription using random hexamers. MiXCR, run by TCRdb on the immunoSEQ multiplex PCR reads, gives a single entry per CDR3 protein. The sample has some 300,000 distinct CDR3 sequences; approximately 91% are singletons. Looked up from germline, CDR1 is SGHDT and CDR2 is YYEEEE. This CDR3 has 13 amino acids. V lost 4 bases and J lost 6; bases outside the gene matches: 7. The source is a human donor with multiple sclerosis. The chain joins TRBV5-6 to TRBJ2-7, with 7 bases that match TRBD1. The sample was CD8+ T cells from PBMCs. The CDR3 coding sequence is TGTGCCAGCAGCCCCTGGCACAGGGGCGAGCAGTACTTC. It specifies CASSPWHRGEQYF.